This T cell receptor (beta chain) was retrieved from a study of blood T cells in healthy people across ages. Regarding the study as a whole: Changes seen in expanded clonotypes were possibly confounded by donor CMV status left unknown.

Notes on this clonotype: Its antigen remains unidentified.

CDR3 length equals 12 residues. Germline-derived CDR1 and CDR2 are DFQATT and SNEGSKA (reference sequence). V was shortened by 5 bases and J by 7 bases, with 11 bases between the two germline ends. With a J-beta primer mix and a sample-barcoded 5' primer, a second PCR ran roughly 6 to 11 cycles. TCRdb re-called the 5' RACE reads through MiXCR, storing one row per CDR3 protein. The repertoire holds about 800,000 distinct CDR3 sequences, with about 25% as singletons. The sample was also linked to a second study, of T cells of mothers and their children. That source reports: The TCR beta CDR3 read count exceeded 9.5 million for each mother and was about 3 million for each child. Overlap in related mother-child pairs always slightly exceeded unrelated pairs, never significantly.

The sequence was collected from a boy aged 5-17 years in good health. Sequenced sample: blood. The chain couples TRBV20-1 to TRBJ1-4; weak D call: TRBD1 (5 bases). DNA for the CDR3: TGCAGTGCTTCCGGGGACGGTGAAAAACTGTTTTTT. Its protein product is CSASGDGEKLFF.